Below, 26 T cell receptor beta chains from the same sample are listed, as sequenced in a study of blood T cell repertoires in COVID-19. Here immunoSEQ multiplex PCR was the method, and the copy in TCRdb shows in-frame clones only, minus some. In the table there are some 210,000 clones, approximately 90% of which are singletons. Sequencing input: peripheral blood. Every receptor here comes from a man in his sixties with COVID-19, enrolled during active disease.

This CDR3 is CASRGLDSWSPEAFF. CDR3 DNA: TGTGCCAGCAGGGGTTTGGACAGTTGGTCCCCTGAAGCTTTCTTT. The rearrangement joins TRBV13 to TRBJ1-1; possible D gene TRBD1, 6 bases. This CDR3 contains 15 residues. V lost 6 bases, J lost 6 bases, and 20 bases lay in between. Germline V gene data show CDR1 as PRHDT and CDR2 as FYEKMQ (reference sequence). The complete variable domain, with remaining parts taken from reference TRBV13 and TRBJ1-1, reads AAGVIQSPRHLIKEKRETATLKCYPIPRHDTVYWYQQGPGQDPQFLISFYEKMQSDKGSIPDRFSAQQFSDYHSELNMSSLELGDSALYFCASRGLDSWSPEAFFGQGTRLTVV.

CDR3: CASSKQGVDQYF. DNA for the CDR3: TGTGCCAGCAGTAAGCAGGGGGTTGACCAGTACTTC. J is TRBJ2-5 and V is TRBV2; TRBD1 aligns across 7 bases. The CDR3 consists of 12 residues. Germline CDR1 and CDR2: SNHLY and FYNNEI. Trimming removed 5 bases from V and 10 bases from J; junction bases left unmatched: 7.

This clone was observed once. The CDR3 nucleotides are TGTGCCAGCAGCCGGAGCCCGCCTACGACGGGAAACACCATATATTTT. Translation gives CASSRSPPTTGNTIYF. The J gene is TRBJ1-3, the V gene TRBV7-2; D remains ambiguous. The CDR3 has 16 amino acids. Trimming cost V 5 bases and J 4 bases, with 18 bases left between them. In germline, CDR1 is SGHTA, CDR2 FQGNSA.

This clone was seen just once. This chain joins TRBV28 and TRBJ2-3; 7 bases line up with TRBD1. Per germline, CDR1 MDHEN and CDR2 SYDVKM. J gave up 8 bases and V 5 bases, and 13 bases lay outside the gene matches. The length of the CDR3 is 15 residues. In DNA, the CDR3 is TGTGCCAGCAGTCCGGGTAGGGGGCGGGTAGTTACGCAGTATTTT. It specifies CASSPGRGRVVTQYF.

This chain joins TRBV27 and TRBJ1-1, with TRBD1 identical over 9 bases. V gave up 4 bases and J gave up 6 bases; unmatched junction bases: 15. The germline gives CDR1 MNHEY, CDR2 SMNVEV (reference sequence). CDR3 length equals 17 residues. The CDR3 DNA is TGTGCCAGCAGTTACAGGGGGCAAAGGGTGAGGGCTGCTGAAGCTTTCTTT. This sequence encodes CASSYRGQRVRAAEAFF.

The gene calls are TRBV5-1 and TRBJ2-3, with 8 bases lining up with TRBD1. V shed 4 bases and J 4 bases; nucleotides not matched to a gene: 8. Per the germline V gene, CDR1 is SGHRS and CDR2 is YFSETQ. The CDR3 is 15 residues long. The CDR3 spells CASSPQGQEADTQYF. The CDR3 bases are TGCGCCAGCAGCCCTCAGGGACAGGAAGCAGATACGCAGTATTTT.

The gene calls are TRBV9 and TRBJ2-1; the D is unclear. The CDR3 contains 12 residues. Looked up from germline, CDR1 is SGDLS and CDR2 is YYNGEE. V lost 4 bases and J lost 8, with 10 bases in between. The CDR3 sequence: CASSFLEDEQFF. As DNA, the CDR3 is TGTGCCAGCAGCTTTCTAGAAGATGAGCAGTTCTTC.

The chain recombines TRBV6-5 with TRBJ2-7, with D possibly matching TRBD1 (6 bases). Germline V gene sequence: CDR1 MNHEY, CDR2 SVGAGI. The CDR3 runs to 13 residues. Trimming left V 2 bases short and J 3 bases short, with 8 bases between. CDR3 nucleotide sequence: TGTGCCAGCAGTTACCAGGGGCACTACGAGCAGTACTTC. Protein product: CASSYQGHYEQYF.

This chain links TRBV28 with TRBJ1-2, with 10 positions matching TRBD1. The V gene end was trimmed by 6 bases and the J gene end by 4 bases; junction bases not matched to a gene: 8. CDR3 length: 15 residues. Germline CDR1 MDHEN, CDR2 SYDVKM. CDR3 sequence: CASRWPGQGSYGYTF. The DNA for the CDR3 is TGTGCCAGCAGGTGGCCGGGACAGGGGTCCTATGGCTACACCTTC.

CDR3 in DNA: TGTGCCAGCAGCGTGGGGATCGGGGGTGGCTACACCTTC. This codes for CASSVGIGGGYTF. V and J are TRBV11-2 and TRBJ1-2, with a tentative D call TRBD1 (5 bases). The germline V gene has CDR1 SGHAT and CDR2 FQNNGV. The V and J ends lost 5 bases and 7 bases respectively, with 14 bases between them. The CDR3 is 13 amino acids.

The rearrangement joins TRBV7-2 to TRBJ1-5; D not certain. The CDR3 is made up of 12 amino acids. Germline values: CDR1 SGHTA, CDR2 FQGNSA. The V gene lost 1 base and the J gene lost 7 bases, with 5 bases spanning the gap. The CDR3 here is CASSLVSQPQHF. The CDR3, as DNA: TGTGCCAGCAGCTTAGTCTCGCAGCCCCAGCATTTT.

The sample holds one count of this clone. CDR3: CASSRIQNTEAFF. The CDR3 DNA is TGTGCCAGCAGTCGAATACAGAACACTGAAGCTTTCTTT. The chain is built from TRBV6-5 and TRBJ1-1; D gene uncertain. Germline V gene sequence: CDR1 MNHEY, CDR2 SVGAGI. The V end was cut by 5 bases, the J end by 1 base, with 8 bases between. The CDR3 has 13 amino acids.

V usage is TRBV3-1 (or the pseudogene TRBV3-2) and J usage is TRBJ1-1, with TRBD1 as a possible D gene (5 bases). This CDR3 contains 17 residues. The V and J ends lost 4 bases and 0 bases respectively, with 18 bases between them. From germline, CDR1 is LGHDT and CDR2 YNNKEL (reference sequence). In nucleotides, the CDR3 is TGTGCCAGCAGCCTCAGGACACCGGGAGGGATGAACACTGAAGCTTTCTTT. This gives the protein CASSLRTPGGMNTEAFF.

This clone was counted once. The chain recombines TRBV5-1 with TRBJ1-2; 9 nucleotides match TRBD1. CDR1 and CDR2 from the germline V gene are SGHRS and YFSETQ. CDR3 length: 14 residues. The V and J ends lost 4 bases and 6 bases, in that order; junction bases with no gene match: 7. The chain's CDR3 is CASSLDRGVNGYTF. The DNA of the CDR3 is TGCGCCAGCAGCCTGGACAGGGGAGTAAATGGCTACACCTTC.

CDR3 nucleotides: TGTGCCAGCAGTTTAATGGCGGGGGCCCGGGAAGAGACCCAGTACTTC. Amino acid sequence: CASSLMAGAREETQYF. The chain combines TRBV27 with TRBJ2-5, with D possibly TRBD2 on 7 matching bases. Germline values: CDR1 MNHEY, CDR2 SMNVEV (reference sequence). Between the trimmed V and J ends, which lost 2 bases and 3 bases, there was a span of 16 bases. This CDR3 comprises 16 residues.

This sequence joins TRBV27 and TRBJ2-7; 9 bases align to TRBD2. Looked up from germline, CDR1 is MNHEY and CDR2 is SMNVEV (reference sequence). The V segment lost 4 bases and the J segment 2 bases; nucleotides outside the gene matches: 6. The length of the CDR3 is 15 residues. This chain's CDR3 is CASSSLAGAAYEQYF. In nucleotides, the CDR3 is TGTGCCAGCAGTTCGTTAGCGGGAGCGGCCTACGAGCAGTACTTC.

The chain uses TRBV10-3 and TRBJ1-5; no firm D call. This CDR3 is built from 15 residues. Germline CDR1 ENHRY, CDR2 SYGVKD. Trimming pared 3 bases from V and 4 bases from J, leaving 13 bases between. In DNA form, the CDR3 reads TGTGCCATCAGTGACTCGGGGTCAAGGAATCAGCCCCAGCATTTT. Translating gives CAISDSGSRNQPQHF.

The sample holds a few counts of this clone. The gene calls are TRBV28 and TRBJ2-4; maybe TRBD1 (5 bases). Germline V gene data show CDR1 as MDHEN and CDR2 as SYDVKM. V shed 6 bases and J shed 7 bases, with 13 bases lying between them. The CDR3 contains 13 residues. The CDR3 sequence is CASSDTKGNIQYF. CDR3 sequence (DNA): TGTGCCAGCAGCGACACTAAGGGGAACATTCAGTACTTC. Looking up the rest from reference TRBV28 and TRBJ2-4 gives the full variable domain: DVKVTQSSRYLVKRTGEKVFLECVQDMDHENMFWYRQDPGLGLRLIYFSYDVKMKEKGDIPEGYSVSREKKERFSLILESASTNQTSMYLCASSDTKGNIQYFGAGTRLSVL.

This clone was seen only once. The chain recombines TRBV28 with TRBJ2-1; D may be TRBD1 (6 bases). The CDR3 runs to 13 residues. CDR1 is MDHEN and CDR2 is SYDVKM in the germline V gene. V lost 3 bases to trimming and J lost 8 bases, with 11 bases between them. CDR3 amino acids: CASSLQGWDEQFF. DNA for the CDR3: TGTGCCAGCAGTTTGCAGGGGTGGGATGAGCAGTTCTTC.

The rearrangement uses TRBV7-9 and TRBJ2-7, with 13 bases aligning to TRBD2. V was clipped by 2 bases and J by 4 bases; unmatched bases: 5. Germline CDR1 SEHNR, CDR2 FQNEAQ (reference sequence). This CDR3 has 16 residues. CDR3 loop: CASSLHMTSGGYEQYF. In DNA, the CDR3 is TGTGCCAGCAGCTTACATATGACTAGCGGGGGGTACGAGCAGTACTTC.

The rearrangement links TRBV27 to TRBJ2-3; 15 nucleotides agree with TRBD2. CDR3 length: 20 amino acids. Germline assignment: CDR1 MNHEY and CDR2 SMNVEV (reference sequence). V trimming: 6 bases; J trimming: 0 bases; junction bases outside the gene matches: 13. CDR3 sequence (DNA): TGTGCCAGCAGCTTAAGACACGGGACTAGCGGGAGGAGGAGCACAGATACGCAGTATTTT. Amino acids: CASSLRHGTSGRRSTDTQYF.

This chain's CDR3 is CASSPGLHWGGYTF. The CDR3 DNA reads as TGTGCCAGCAGCCCGGGACTCCATTGGGGTGGCTACACCTTC. The chain recombines TRBV6-6 with TRBJ1-2; tentative D call: TRBD1 (5 bases). Trimming shortened V by 6 bases and J by 7 bases, and 18 bases separated the two germline ends. The CDR3 is 14 amino acids. From germline, CDR1 is MNHNY and CDR2 SVGAGI (reference sequence).

The rearrangement joins TRBV27 to TRBJ2-2; 9 bases map to TRBD2. The CDR3 has 13 residues. CDR1 and CDR2 from the germline V gene are MNHEY and SMNVEV (reference sequence). V was pared by 6 bases and J by 6 bases, with 2 bases of the junction left unmatched. The CDR3 here is CASRASGAGELFF. For the CDR3, the DNA is TGTGCCAGCAGGGCTAGCGGGGCCGGGGAGCTGTTTTTT.

The chain couples TRBV20-1 to TRBJ1-6; 9 bases are shared with TRBD1. Losses at the gene ends were 3 bases for V and 9 bases for J; bases not matched to a gene: 6. The V gene's germline CDR1 is DFQATT and CDR2 SNEGSKA (reference sequence). This CDR3 has 14 amino acids. The CDR3 sequence is CSASGGTGSSPLHF. The CDR3 nucleotides read TGCAGTGCTAGTGGGGGGACAGGGAGTTCACCCCTCCACTTT.

The V gene is TRBV3-1 (or the pseudogene TRBV3-2), the J gene TRBJ2-2; 7 bases align to TRBD2. The CDR3 has 14 amino acids. The trim removed 1 base at V and 5 bases at J, leaving 1 base unmatched. Germline V CDR1 and CDR2: LGHDT, YNNKEL (reference sequence). CDR3 nucleotide sequence: TGTGCCAGCAGCCAAGGGCGGGGGACCGGGGAGCTGTTTTTT. It specifies CASSQGRGTGELFF.

The V and J genes are TRBV3-1 (or the pseudogene TRBV3-2) and TRBJ1-4; D unresolved. Germline V lookup: CDR1 LGHDT, CDR2 YNNKEL (reference sequence). Deletions cut 1 base from V and 10 bases from J, with 7 bases between. The CDR3 is made up of 12 amino acids. In nucleotides, the CDR3 is TGTGCCAGCAGCCAAGTCCCCCGAAAACTGTTTTTT. It is translated as CASSQVPRKLFF.